This T cell receptor beta chain was observed in a study of response to subunit inactivated influenza vaccine. Study findings and constraints: A suggestion made by the authors is that each seasonal influenza vaccination recruits few new T cells.

This clonotype turned up a few times. Its antigen is not identified. V trimming: 0 bases; J trimming: 8 bases; junction bases outside the gene matches: 4. The CDR3 spans 15 residues. Germline loops: CDR1 MNHEY, CDR2 SVGAGI. TCRdb redid the calling of the RT-PCR reads with MiXCR, one entry per CDR3 protein. The table includes hundreds of thousands of distinct CDR3 sequences, 14% detected once. The clonotype originates from a man in his fifties or sixties who received an inactivated influenza vaccine. The source material was PBMCs from blood, sampled 14 days before vaccination. The chain uses TRBV6-5 and TRBJ2-1; 10 bases agree with TRBD2. The CDR3: CASSYSLAGVDEQFF. DNA of the CDR3: TGTGCCAGCAGTTACTCGCTAGCGGGAGTGGATGAGCAGTTCTTC.